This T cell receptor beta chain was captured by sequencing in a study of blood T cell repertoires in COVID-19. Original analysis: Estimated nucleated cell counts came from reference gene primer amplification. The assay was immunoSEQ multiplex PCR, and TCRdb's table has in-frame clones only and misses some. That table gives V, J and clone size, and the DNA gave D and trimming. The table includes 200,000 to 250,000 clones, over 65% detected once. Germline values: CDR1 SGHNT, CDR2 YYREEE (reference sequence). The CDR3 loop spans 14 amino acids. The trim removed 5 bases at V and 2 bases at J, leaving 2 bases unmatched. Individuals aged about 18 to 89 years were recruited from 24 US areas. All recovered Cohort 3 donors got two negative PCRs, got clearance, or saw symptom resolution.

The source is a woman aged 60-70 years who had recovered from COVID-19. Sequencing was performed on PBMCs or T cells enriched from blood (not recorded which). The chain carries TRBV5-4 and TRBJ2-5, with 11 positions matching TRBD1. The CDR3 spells CASRRDRGQETQYF. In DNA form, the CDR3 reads TGTGCCAGCAGGCGGGACAGGGGGCAAGAGACCCAGTACTTC.